The 26 T cell receptor beta chains listed next were all sequenced from one sample in a study of identical twins. TCRdb called the 5' RACE reads again in MiXCR, with one record for every CDR3 protein. The sample carries just under 550,000 distinct CDR3 sequences, about 15% recorded once. The data also belong to a second study, concerning yellow fever vaccine responses in identical twins.

Sample: CD4+ T cells sorted from blood. These receptors all stem from a woman under 30 in good health.

CDR3 nucleotide sequence: TGTGCCAGCAGAGGGGGGGCACCTAATTCACCCCTCCACTTT. Amino acid sequence: CASRGGAPNSPLHF. The chain carries TRBV7-9 and TRBJ1-6, with D perhaps matching TRBD1 (6 bases). CDR1 and CDR2 from the germline V gene are SEHNR and FQNEAQ (reference sequence). This CDR3 has 14 amino acids. V was pared by 6 bases and J by 6 bases, with 12 bases between. The full variable domain, rest sourced from reference TRBV7-9 and TRBJ1-6, is DTGVSQNPRHKITKRGQNVTFRCDPISEHNRLYWYRQTLGQGPEFLTYFQNEAQLEKSRLLSDRFSAERPKGSFSTLEIQRTEQGDSAMYLCASRGGAPNSPLHFGNGTRLTVT.

This sequence joins TRBV28 and TRBJ2-1, with D tentatively TRBD1 (6 bases). V lost 2 bases and J 2 bases, leaving 16 bases between the germline ends. Germline V gene lookup returns CDR1 MDHEN and CDR2 SYDVKM. The CDR3 sequence is 17 residues long. CDR3: CASSLPPQGITYNEQFF. In DNA form, the CDR3 reads TGTGCCAGCAGTTTACCACCACAGGGTATAACCTACAATGAGCAGTTCTTC.

This clonotype turned up a few times. V usage is TRBV10-3 and J usage is TRBJ2-7; 7 nucleotides line up with TRBD1. Germline CDR1 reads ENHRY; CDR2 reads SYGVKD. The V and J ends lost 6 bases and 6 bases, in that order; junction bases with no gene match: 14. This CDR3 has 15 residues. The CDR3, as DNA: TGTGCCATCAGCCCTGGACAGGTCGACCTAGGCGAGCAGTACGTC. Translated: CAISPGQVDLGEQYV.

CDR3 sequence reads: CSVAFNLQETQYF. The CDR3 nucleotides are TGCAGCGTTGCCTTCAATCTACAAGAGACCCAGTACTTC. The V call is TRBV29-1, the J call TRBJ2-5; D uncertain. The CDR3 sequence is 13 residues long. V gave up 4 bases and J gave up 2 bases, with 11 bases separating them. Germline V lookup: CDR1 SQVTM, CDR2 ANQGSEA. The whole variable domain, filled in from reference TRBV29-1 and TRBJ2-5, reads SAVISQKPSRDICQRGTSLTIQCQVDSQVTMMFWYRQQPGQSLTLIATANQGSEATYESGFVIDKFPISRPNLTFSTLTVSNMSPEDSSIYLCSVAFNLQETQYFGPGTRLLVL.

This clonotype occurred a few times. The CDR3 loop reads CASSQNRGQGGETQYF. The CDR3 DNA reads TGTGCCAGCAGTCAAAATCGGGGACAGGGAGGGGAGACCCAGTACTTC. The gene calls are TRBV12-3 or TRBV12-4 and TRBJ2-5; 9 bases fit TRBD1. Trimming took 5 bases from V and 5 from J; bases not matched to a gene: 12. The CDR3 totals 16 residues.

This clonotype was detected a few times. The J gene is TRBJ2-5, the V gene TRBV28; D is possibly TRBD2 (6 bases). With 6 bases removed from V and 6 bases from J, the gap between germline ends came to 20 bases. This CDR3 spans 15 amino acids. Germline assignment: CDR1 MDHEN and CDR2 SYDVKM. The CDR3 region is CASRSWGDHAKTQYF. The CDR3 nucleotides read TGTGCCAGCAGGTCATGGGGGGACCATGCAAAGACCCAGTACTTC.

This clonotype was seen a few times. The rearrangement joins TRBV12-3 or TRBV12-4 to TRBJ1-3; tentative D call: TRBD1 (6 bases). Trimming pared 6 bases from V and 2 bases from J, leaving 14 bases between. The CDR3 length is 15 residues. The CDR3 is CASSIFQGTGNTIYF. CDR3 nucleotides: TGTGCCAGCAGCATATTTCAGGGGACTGGAAACACCATATATTTT.

The chain recombines TRBV5-6 with TRBJ2-7; 7 nucleotides line up with TRBD2. The CDR3 sequence is 15 residues long. Per the germline V gene, CDR1 is SGHDT and CDR2 is YYEEEE. With V trimmed by 4 bases and J by 7 bases, 14 bases remained unmatched. The CDR3 sequence is CASSPLAGASGEQYV. CDR3 DNA: TGTGCCAGCAGCCCCTTAGCGGGCGCAAGTGGGGAGCAGTACGTC.

The chain combines TRBV12-3 or TRBV12-4 with TRBJ2-7, with 8 bases identical to TRBD2. After removal of 6 bases from V and 1 base from J, the junction contained 5 bases not matched to a gene. CDR3 length: 14 amino acids. The CDR3 spells CASRKRESSYEQYF. As DNA, the CDR3 is TGTGCCAGCAGGAAGCGGGAGTCATCCTACGAGCAGTACTTC.

This clonotype was counted between two and nine times. The V call is TRBV6-1, the J call TRBJ1-4, with 9 bases identical to TRBD1. Unmatched junction bases numbered 3, after V lost 5 bases and J lost 5 bases. The CDR3 extends over 14 amino acids. Germline CDR1 reads MNHNS; CDR2 reads SASEGT. The CDR3 bases are TGTGCCAGCAGTCAAGACAGGGGGAATGAAAAACTGTTTTTT. Translation gives CASSQDRGNEKLFF.

The chain links TRBV7-3 to TRBJ2-3, with 7 bases identical to TRBD2. The CDR3 loop spans 18 amino acids. The V and J ends lost 2 bases and 5 bases, in that order; junction bases with no gene match: 16. The germline CDR1 and CDR2 sequences are SGHTA and FQGTGA. CDR3 loop: CASSLSLVGGSMEDTQYF. The CDR3 DNA is TGTGCCAGCAGCTTATCTCTCGTGGGCGGGAGTATGGAAGATACGCAGTATTTT.

This sequence joins TRBV14 and TRBJ1-1, with TRBD1 as a possible D gene (5 bases). V was trimmed by 4 bases and J by 0 bases, leaving 12 bases between them. CDR1 is SGHDN, CDR2 FVKESK, per germline. CDR3 length: 15 amino acids. The CDR3 sequence: CASSLGTYVNTEAFF. The CDR3 DNA sequence: TGTGCCAGCAGCCTTGGGACTTACGTGAACACTGAAGCTTTCTTT.

J is TRBJ2-7 and V is TRBV6-6; D is unresolved. Germline V gene data show CDR1 as MNHNY and CDR2 as SVGAGI (reference sequence). The CDR3 extends over 13 amino acids. Trimming cost V 5 bases and J 3 bases, with 11 bases left between them. CDR3: CASSPSSGYEQYF. The CDR3 DNA follows: TGTGCCAGCAGTCCCAGCTCAGGCTACGAGCAGTACTTC.

The chain uses TRBV15 and TRBJ2-1; D is unresolved. V shed 1 base and J shed 4 bases, with 5 bases lying between them. CDR1 is LNHNV, CDR2 YYDKDF, per germline (reference sequence). There are 13 residues in the CDR3. CDR3 bases: TGTGCCACCAGCAGAGTAACTTACAATGAGCAGTTCTTC. Its translation: CATSRVTYNEQFF.

This clonotype was counted a few times. This chain links TRBV7-2 with TRBJ2-7; 7 nucleotides line up with TRBD1. The length of the CDR3 is 15 residues. V lost 5 bases and J lost 3; bases outside the gene matches: 10. Looked up from germline, CDR1 is SGHTA and CDR2 is FQGNSA. The CDR3 DNA reads TGTGCCAGCAGCATGAGTACAGGGGCGCACTACGAGCAGTACTTC. Protein product: CASSMSTGAHYEQYF.

This clonotype was seen a few times. The chain couples TRBV6-1 to TRBJ2-3; 9 bases map to TRBD1. The CDR3 length is 14 residues. V was pared by 6 bases and J by 4 bases, with 5 bases of the junction left unmatched. Germline assignment: CDR1 MNHNS and CDR2 SASEGT. This CDR3 reads CASSTGGTADTQYF. The CDR3 DNA is TGTGCCAGCAGCACAGGGGGCACGGCAGATACGCAGTATTTT.

The chain has TRBV10-3 and TRBJ2-5; 9 bases fit TRBD2. J lost 4 bases, V lost 4 bases, and 7 bases had no gene match. Per germline, CDR1 ENHRY and CDR2 SYGVKD. This CDR3 is 15 amino acids long. Written as DNA, the CDR3 is TGTGCCATCAGTGTGACTAGCGGCCAGGGAGAGACCCAGTACTTC. This sequence encodes CAISVTSGQGETQYF.

This clonotype occurred a few times. The chain links TRBV24-1 to TRBJ1-2; D is unresolved. The germline CDR1 and CDR2 sequences are KGHDR and SFDVKD. Between the trimmed V and J ends, which lost 0 bases and 7 bases, there was a span of 8 bases. The CDR3 runs to 13 residues. CDR3 amino acids: CATSDLRGLGYTF. The CDR3 DNA is TGTGCCACCAGTGATTTGAGAGGGCTTGGCTACACCTTC.

The rearrangement links TRBV6-1 to TRBJ2-7, with a possible D match to TRBD1 (6 bases). With 6 bases removed from V and 3 bases from J, the gap between germline ends came to 12 bases. Germline CDR1 MNHNS, CDR2 SASEGT. The CDR3 contains 13 residues. The CDR3 sequence is CASSRNRVYEQYV. CDR3 DNA sequence: TGTGCCAGCAGCCGAAACAGGGTCTACGAGCAGTACGTC.

This chain joins TRBV5-3 and TRBJ1-1, with TRBD1 identical over 7 bases. Being an ORF, TRBV5-3 has a function that is uncertain. V gave up 0 bases and J gave up 1 base; unmatched junction bases: 3. This CDR3 has 15 residues. The CDR3 DNA reads as TGTGCCAGAAGCTTGGAAGGGACAGAGAACACTGAAGCTTTCTTT. Translation gives CARSLEGTENTEAFF.

The rearrangement links TRBV11-2 to TRBJ1-4; D is ambiguous. Germline lookup yields CDR1 SGHAT and CDR2 FQNNGV. Trimming removed 7 bases at V and 8 bases at J, with 14 bases between. This CDR3 has 13 residues. The CDR3 reads CASTLGGREKLFF. CDR3 DNA: TGTGCCAGCACCCTGGGTGGGCGCGAAAAACTGTTTTTT. Based on the CDR3 plus reference TRBV11-2 and TRBJ1-4, the full variable domain is EAGVAQSPRYKIIEKRQSVAFWCNPISGHATLYWYQQILGQGPKLLIQFQNNGVVDDSQLPKDRFSAERLKGVDSTLKIQPAKLEDSAVYLCASTLGGREKLFFGSGTQLSVL.

The V and J genes are TRBV7-7 and TRBJ2-2; 7 bases are shared with TRBD2. Per the germline V gene, CDR1 is SSHAT and CDR2 is FNYEAQ (reference sequence). The CDR3 sequence is 13 residues long. Trimming removed 7 bases from V and 2 bases from J; junction bases left unmatched: 1. The chain's CDR3 is CASKAGNTGELFF. The CDR3 DNA sequence: TGTGCCAGCAAAGCGGGAAACACCGGGGAGCTGTTTTTT.

This chain uses TRBV28 with TRBJ2-7; D is unresolved. V was cut by 7 bases and J by 0 bases, with 10 bases left in between. The CDR3 runs 13 residues. CDR1 and CDR2 from the germline V gene are MDHEN and SYDVKM. CDR3 sequence reads: CASMGSRSYEQYV. The DNA for the CDR3 is TGTGCCAGCATGGGCAGCCGCTCCTACGAGCAGTACGTC.

This chain connects TRBV10-3 to TRBJ2-1, with 7 bases fitting TRBD2. The germline V gene has CDR1 ENHRY and CDR2 SYGVKD. The V and J ends lost 3 bases and 6 bases, in that order; junction bases with no gene match: 5. The CDR3 runs 14 residues. The chain's CDR3 is CAISEGLAANEQFF. CDR3 DNA: TGTGCCATCAGTGAAGGGCTAGCGGCCAATGAGCAGTTCTTC.

This clonotype was seen a single time. CDR3: CASSLGGSGSSSHNEQFF. CDR3 nucleotides: TGTGCCAGCAGCTTAGGCGGGTCCGGGTCCTCATCTCACAATGAGCAGTTCTTC. This sequence joins TRBV11-2 and TRBJ2-1; tentatively, D is TRBD2 (5 bases). V was clipped by 1 base and J by 5 bases, with 21 bases between them. The CDR3 sequence is 18 residues long. CDR1 is SGHAT and CDR2 is FQNNGV in the germline V gene.

This clonotype came up a few times. This rearrangement joins TRBV27 to TRBJ2-7; D might be TRBD1 (5 bases). The CDR3 extends over 11 amino acids. The germline V gene has CDR1 MNHEY and CDR2 SMNVEV (reference sequence). The germline V and J ends were trimmed by 8 bases and 3 bases, with 8 bases remaining between them. The CDR3 loop is CASGAHYEQYF. The CDR3 DNA reads TGTGCCAGCGGGGCCCACTACGAGCAGTACTTC.